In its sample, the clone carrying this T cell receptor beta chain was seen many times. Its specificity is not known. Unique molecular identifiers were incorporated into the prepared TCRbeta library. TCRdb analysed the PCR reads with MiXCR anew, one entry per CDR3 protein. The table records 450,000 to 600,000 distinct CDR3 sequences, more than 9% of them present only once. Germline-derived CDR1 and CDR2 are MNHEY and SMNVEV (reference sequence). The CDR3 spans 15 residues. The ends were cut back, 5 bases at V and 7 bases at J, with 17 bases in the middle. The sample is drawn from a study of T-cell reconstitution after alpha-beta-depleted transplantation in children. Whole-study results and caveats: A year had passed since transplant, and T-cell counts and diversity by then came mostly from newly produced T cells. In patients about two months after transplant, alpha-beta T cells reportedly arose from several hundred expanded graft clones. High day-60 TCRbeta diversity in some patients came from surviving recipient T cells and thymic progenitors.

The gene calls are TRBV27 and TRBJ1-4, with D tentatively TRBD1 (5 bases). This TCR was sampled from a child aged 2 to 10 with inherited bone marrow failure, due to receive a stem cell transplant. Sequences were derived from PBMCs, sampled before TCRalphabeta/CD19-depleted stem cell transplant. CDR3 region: CASSLGLSGGEKLFF. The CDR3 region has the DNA TGTGCCAGCAGTCTTGGCCTTTCCGGGGGTGAAAAACTGTTTTTT.